This T cell receptor beta chain was retrieved from a study of human T cells and chemical hapten exposure. Across the whole study: Patients having alopecia areata, totalis or universalis were mostly female.

Original processing methods: A per-sample median of about 94,000 TCRs was observed, with counts ranging from roughly 23,224 to 700,000. TCRdb reanalysed the RACE reads using MiXCR and keeps one entry per CDR3 protein. The V and J calls, along with clone size, are taken from TCRdb and not from the paper's own processing. This table has about 57,000 distinct CDR3 sequences, approximately 8.6% appearing once. Study conclusions and caveats: Compared with pre-sensitization or healthy control sets, expanded TCRs clustered more.

On this clonotype itself: Its antigen is not identified.

The time point denotes: patch test 1, 2 weeks after DPC sensitization. The treatment denotes: therapeutic diphenylcyclopropenone sensitization with weekly scalp DPC. Sequencing started from total RNA isolated from unfractionated whole blood. The sample here was whole blood, taken in connection with sensitization to the hapten diphenylcyclopropenone (DPC). This TCR derives from a woman aged 40 to 50 with alopecia areata. Some clones in this sample may be carry-over from other donors' samples.

CDR3 loop: CASSPWRAGGNTIYF. The CDR3 DNA reads as TGTGCCAGCAGCCCATGGCGGGCGGGCGGAAACACCATATATTTT. This chain uses TRBV6-5 with TRBJ1-3, with D unresolved. CDR3 length: 15 residues. Germline CDR1 is MNHEY and CDR2 is SVGAGI. Trimming cost V 6 bases and J 4 bases, with 16 bases left between them.